This T cell receptor beta chain was captured by sequencing in a study of CD8 T cells in Susac syndrome. Looking at the study overall: Among the sequenced Susac syndrome patients, over five had active disease while eight or nine were in remission.

On this clonotype: The antigen remains unidentified.

Random hexamers served to reverse transcribe roughly 0.45 to 1 ug RNA. The CDR3 of TCR beta was amplified by immunoSEQ multiplex PCR across 54 Vbeta and 13 Jbeta. Using its own MiXCR run on the immunoSEQ multiplex PCR reads, TCRdb lists one record per CDR3 protein. The data hold more than 200,000 distinct CDR3 sequences, with roughly 93% observed a single time. Study-wide findings and caveats: It was acknowledged in the study that the number of individuals who were included in its TCR sequencing and HLA analysis was relatively small.

TCR beta sequencing covered blood CD8+ and CD4+ T cells. CDR3 length: 16 residues. V lost 0 bases, J lost 1 base, and 5 bases stayed unmatched. The germline V gene has CDR1 SGHDT and CDR2 YYEEEE. V gene TRBV5-6 combines with J gene TRBJ1-2; TRBD1 matches at 8 bases. This TCR was recovered from a human donor with Susac syndrome. Sequencing used CD4+ T cells from PBMCs. CDR3: CASSLGTGINNYGYTF. CDR3 bases: TGTGCCAGCAGCTTGGGGACAGGGATTAATAACTATGGCTACACCTTC.